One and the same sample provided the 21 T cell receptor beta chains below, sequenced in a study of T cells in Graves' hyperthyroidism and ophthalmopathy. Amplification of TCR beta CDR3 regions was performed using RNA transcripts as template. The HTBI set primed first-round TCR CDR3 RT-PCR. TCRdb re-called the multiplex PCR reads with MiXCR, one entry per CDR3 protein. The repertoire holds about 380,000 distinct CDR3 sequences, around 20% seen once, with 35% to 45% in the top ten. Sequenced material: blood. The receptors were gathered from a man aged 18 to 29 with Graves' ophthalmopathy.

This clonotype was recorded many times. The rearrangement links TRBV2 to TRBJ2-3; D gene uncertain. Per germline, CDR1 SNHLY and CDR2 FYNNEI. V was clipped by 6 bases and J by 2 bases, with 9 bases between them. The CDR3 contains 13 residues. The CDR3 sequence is CASRRRHTDTQYF. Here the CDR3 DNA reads TGTGCCAGCAGGAGGCGGCACACAGATACGCAGTATTTT. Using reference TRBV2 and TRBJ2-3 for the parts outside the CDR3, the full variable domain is EPEVTQTPSHQVTQMGQEVILRCVPISNHLYFYWYRQILGQKVEFLVSFYNNEISEKSEIFDDQFSVERPDGSNFTLKIRSTKLEDSAMYFCASRRRHTDTQYFGPGTRLTVL.

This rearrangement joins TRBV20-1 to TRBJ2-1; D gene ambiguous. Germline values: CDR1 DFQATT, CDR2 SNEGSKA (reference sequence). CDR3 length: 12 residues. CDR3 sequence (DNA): TGCGTGTGCGCGAGCTCCTACAATGAGCAGTTCTTC. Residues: CVCASSYNEQFF.

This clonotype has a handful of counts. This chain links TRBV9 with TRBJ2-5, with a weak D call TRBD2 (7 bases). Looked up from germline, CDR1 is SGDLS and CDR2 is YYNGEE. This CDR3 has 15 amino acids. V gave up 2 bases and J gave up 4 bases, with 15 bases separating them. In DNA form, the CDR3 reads TGTGCCAGCAGCGTGGACGTGGGGGGGCGAGAGACCCAGTACTTC. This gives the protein CASSVDVGGRETQYF.

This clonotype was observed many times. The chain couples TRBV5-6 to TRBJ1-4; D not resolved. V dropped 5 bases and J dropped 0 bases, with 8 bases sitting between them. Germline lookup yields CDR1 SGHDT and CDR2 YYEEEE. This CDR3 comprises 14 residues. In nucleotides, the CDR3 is TGTGCCAGCAGTGAATTTGCAACTAATGAAAAACTGTTTTTT. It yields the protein CASSEFATNEKLFF.

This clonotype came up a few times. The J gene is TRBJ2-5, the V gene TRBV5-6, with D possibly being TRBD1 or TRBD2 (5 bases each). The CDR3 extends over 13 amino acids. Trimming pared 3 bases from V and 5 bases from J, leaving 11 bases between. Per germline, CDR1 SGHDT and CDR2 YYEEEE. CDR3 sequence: CASSYGDGETQYF. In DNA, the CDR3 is TGTGCCAGCAGCTACGGGGACGGGGAGACCCAGTACTTC.

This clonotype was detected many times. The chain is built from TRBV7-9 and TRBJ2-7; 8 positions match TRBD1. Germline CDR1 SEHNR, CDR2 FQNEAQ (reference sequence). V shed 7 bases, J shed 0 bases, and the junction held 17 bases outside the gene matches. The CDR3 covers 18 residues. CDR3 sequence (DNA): TGTGCCAGCACCACGGTGGGGATAACGGACAGGGTCTCCTACGAGCAGTACTTC. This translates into CASTTVGITDRVSYEQYF.

The CDR3 nucleotides read TGCGCCAGCAGATCGGGACCCCGGACGGACACCATATATTTT. The encoded protein is CASRSGPRTDTIYF. The J gene is TRBJ1-3, the V gene TRBV10-1; D possibly corresponds to TRBD1 (5 bases). CDR1 WNHNN and CDR2 SYGVQD come from the germline V gene (reference sequence). V was pared by 6 bases and J by 8 bases, with 17 bases between. This CDR3 has 14 amino acids.

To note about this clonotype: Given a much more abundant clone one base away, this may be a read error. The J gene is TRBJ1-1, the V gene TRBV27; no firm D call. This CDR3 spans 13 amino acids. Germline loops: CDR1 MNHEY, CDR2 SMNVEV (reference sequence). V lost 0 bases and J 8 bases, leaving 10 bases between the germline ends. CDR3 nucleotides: TGTGCCAGCAGTTTATCGGGGAGGAAAGAAGCTTTCTTT. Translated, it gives CASSLSGRKEAFF.

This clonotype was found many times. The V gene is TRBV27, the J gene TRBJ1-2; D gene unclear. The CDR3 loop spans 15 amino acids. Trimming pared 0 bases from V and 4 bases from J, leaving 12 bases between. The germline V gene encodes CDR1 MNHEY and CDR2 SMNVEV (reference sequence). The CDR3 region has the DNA TGTGCCAGCAGTTTATCGTGGCAGAGATCCTATGGCTACACCTTC. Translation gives CASSLSWQRSYGYTF.

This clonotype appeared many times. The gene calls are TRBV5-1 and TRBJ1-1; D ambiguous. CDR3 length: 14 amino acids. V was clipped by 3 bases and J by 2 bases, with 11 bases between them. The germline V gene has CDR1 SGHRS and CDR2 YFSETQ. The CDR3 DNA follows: TGCGCCAGCAGCTACCGGGCCCCAAACACTGAAGCTTTCTTT. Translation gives CASSYRAPNTEAFF. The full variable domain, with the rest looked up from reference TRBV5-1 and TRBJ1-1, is KAGVTQTPRYLIKTRGQQVTLSCSPISGHRSVSWYQQTPGQGLQFLFEYFSETQRNKGNFPGRFSGRQFSNSRSEMNVSTLELGDSALYLCASSYRAPNTEAFFGQGTRLTVV.

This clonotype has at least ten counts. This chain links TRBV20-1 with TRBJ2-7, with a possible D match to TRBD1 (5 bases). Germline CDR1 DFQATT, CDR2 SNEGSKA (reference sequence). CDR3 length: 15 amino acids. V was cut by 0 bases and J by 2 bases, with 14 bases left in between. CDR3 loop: CSARDQTVATYEQYF. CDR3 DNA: TGCAGTGCTAGAGATCAGACAGTTGCCACCTACGAGCAGTACTTC.

The CDR3 protein is CATSRGGLNTEAFF. The CDR3 bases are TGTGCCACCAGCAGGGGAGGCCTGAACACTGAAGCTTTCTTT. J is TRBJ1-1 and V is TRBV15, with D unresolved. The CDR3 contains 14 residues. Trimming shortened V by 3 bases and J by 0 bases, and 8 bases separated the two germline ends. Germline CDR1 is LNHNV and CDR2 is YYDKDF (reference sequence).

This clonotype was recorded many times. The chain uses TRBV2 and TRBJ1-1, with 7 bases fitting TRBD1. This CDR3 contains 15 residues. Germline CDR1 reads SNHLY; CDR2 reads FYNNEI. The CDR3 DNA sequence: TGTGCGACCCGGGACAGATTTTTTCAGAACACTGAAGCTTTCTTT. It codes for CATRDRFFQNTEAFF.

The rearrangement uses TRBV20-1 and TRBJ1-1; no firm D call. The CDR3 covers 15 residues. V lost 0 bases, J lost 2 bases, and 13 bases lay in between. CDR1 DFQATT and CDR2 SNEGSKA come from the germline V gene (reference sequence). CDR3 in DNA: TGCAGTGCTAGAGATCGAAGAAACATCAACACTGAAGCTTTCTTT. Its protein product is CSARDRRNINTEAFF.

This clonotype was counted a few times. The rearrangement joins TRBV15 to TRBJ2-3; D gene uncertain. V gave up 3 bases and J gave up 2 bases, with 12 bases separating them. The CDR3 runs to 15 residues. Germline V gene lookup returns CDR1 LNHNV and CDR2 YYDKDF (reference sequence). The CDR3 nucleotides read TGTGCCACCAGCAGCGCGAGGTGGACCACAGATACGCAGTATTTT. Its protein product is CATSSARWTTDTQYF. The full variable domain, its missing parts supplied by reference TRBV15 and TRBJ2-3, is DAMVIQNPRYQVTQFGKPVTLSCSQTLNHNVMYWYQQKSSQAPKLLFHYYDKDFNNEADTPDNFQSRRPNTSFCFLDIRSPGLGDTAMYLCATSSARWTTDTQYFGPGTRLTVL.

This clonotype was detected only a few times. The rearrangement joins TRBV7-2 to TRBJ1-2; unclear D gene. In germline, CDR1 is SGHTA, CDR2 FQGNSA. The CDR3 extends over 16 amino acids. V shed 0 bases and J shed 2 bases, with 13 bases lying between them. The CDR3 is CASSLAFGTENYGYTF. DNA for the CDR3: TGTGCCAGCAGCTTAGCGTTTGGCACCGAAAACTATGGCTACACCTTC.

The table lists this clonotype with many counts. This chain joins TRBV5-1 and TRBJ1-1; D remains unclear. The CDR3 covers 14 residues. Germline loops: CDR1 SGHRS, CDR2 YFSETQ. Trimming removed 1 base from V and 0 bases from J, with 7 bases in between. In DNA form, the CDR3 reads TGCGCCAGCAGCTTGAGGGATATGAACACTGAAGCTTTCTTT. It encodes CASSLRDMNTEAFF.

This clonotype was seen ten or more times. As DNA, the CDR3 is TGTGCCAGCAGCACTAGCGGGGGGGCCTACGAGCAGTACTTC. It encodes CASSTSGGAYEQYF. This chain links TRBV7-2 with TRBJ2-7; 13 bases are a match to TRBD2. V lost 5 bases, J lost 2 bases, and 0 bases stayed unmatched. Per germline, CDR1 SGHTA and CDR2 FQGNSA. The CDR3 contains 14 residues.

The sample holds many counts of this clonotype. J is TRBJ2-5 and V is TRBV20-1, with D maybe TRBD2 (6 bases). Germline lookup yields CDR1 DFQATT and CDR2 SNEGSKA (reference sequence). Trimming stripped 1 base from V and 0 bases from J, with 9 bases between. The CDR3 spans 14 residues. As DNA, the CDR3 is TGCAGTGCTAGAGCACGGGGGAACCAAGAGACCCAGTACTTC. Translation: CSARARGNQETQYF.

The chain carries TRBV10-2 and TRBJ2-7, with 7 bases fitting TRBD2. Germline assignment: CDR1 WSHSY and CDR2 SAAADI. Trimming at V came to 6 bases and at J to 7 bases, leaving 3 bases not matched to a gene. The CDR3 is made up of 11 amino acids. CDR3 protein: CASRIGGEQYF. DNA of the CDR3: TGCGCCAGCAGAATCGGGGGGGAGCAGTACTTC.

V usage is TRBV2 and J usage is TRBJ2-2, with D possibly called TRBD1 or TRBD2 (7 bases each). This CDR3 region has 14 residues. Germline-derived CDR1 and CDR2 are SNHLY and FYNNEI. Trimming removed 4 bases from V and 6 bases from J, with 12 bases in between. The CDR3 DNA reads TGTGCCAGCAGTGTGGGAGGGGGCGCCGGGGAGCTGTTTTTT. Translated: CASSVGGGAGELFF.